These 23 T cell receptor beta chains came from one sample sequenced in a study of shared clonotypes between healthy human individuals. Terminally differentiated effector memory CD45RA+ cells were excluded from the naive CD8 cells, which were CD45RO-negative and positively selected for CCR7. The method was immunoSEQ multiplex PCR; TCRdb's version includes in-frame clones alone and lacks a portion of them. The data show fewer than 850,000 clones, around 96% seen once. The specimen was naive CD8+ T cells sorted from blood. These receptors were taken from a man aged 25-40 years in good health.

The rearrangement joins TRBV7-2 to TRBJ2-3, with D unclear. Between the trimmed V and J ends, which lost 6 bases and 3 bases, there was a span of 13 bases. Germline V CDR1 and CDR2: SGHTA, FQGNSA. The CDR3 extends over 14 amino acids. The CDR3 spells CASSYVPPTDTQYF. Written as DNA, the CDR3 is TGTGCCAGCAGTTACGTCCCTCCAACAGATACGCAGTATTTT.

The gene calls are TRBV9 and TRBJ2-3; the D gene is possibly TRBD2 (5 bases). Germline CDR1 reads SGDLS; CDR2 reads YYNGEE. The CDR3 covers 15 residues. Trimming stripped 3 bases from V and 14 bases from J, with 25 bases between. The CDR3 DNA is TGTGCCAGCAGCGCCGATCCCGGGATTAAGCGATCTCTGTATTTT. The encoded protein is CASSADPGIKRSLYF.

This clone was detected only once. V usage is TRBV28 and J usage is TRBJ2-1, with D perhaps matching TRBD1 (6 bases). CDR1 is MDHEN, CDR2 SYDVKM, per germline. CDR3 length: 14 amino acids. Trimming took off 2 bases at V and 6 bases at J, with 11 bases between the two ends. CDR3 DNA: TGTGCCAGCAGTTTACCGGGACACGTCAATGAGCAGTTCTTC. Protein product: CASSLPGHVNEQFF. The full variable domain, completed using reference TRBV28 and TRBJ2-1, is DVKVTQSSRYLVKRTGEKVFLECVQDMDHENMFWYRQDPGLGLRLIYFSYDVKMKEKGDIPEGYSVSREKKERFSLILESASTNQTSMYLCASSLPGHVNEQFFGPGTRLTVL.

This chain joins TRBV4-3 and TRBJ2-7; 11 positions agree with TRBD2. After removal of 0 bases from V and 0 bases from J, the junction contained 4 bases not matched to a gene. Germline loops: CDR1 LGHNA, CDR2 YSLEER. There are 17 residues in the CDR3. The chain's CDR3 is CASSQEYSGRVSYEQYF. In DNA form, the CDR3 reads TGCGCCAGCAGCCAAGAGTATAGCGGGAGGGTCTCCTACGAGCAGTACTTC.

The V call is TRBV6-5, the J call TRBJ1-5; the D gene is possibly TRBD1 (6 bases). The CDR3 length is 14 residues. The germline V gene has CDR1 MNHEY and CDR2 SVGAGI. Trimming took off 5 bases at V and 7 bases at J, with 15 bases between the two ends. CDR3 region: CASSTTGMGQPQHF. The CDR3 DNA reads as TGTGCCAGCAGTACTACAGGGATGGGGCAGCCCCAGCATTTT.

The J gene is TRBJ2-2, the V gene TRBV2, with 7 bases that match TRBD1. V lost 4 bases, J lost 5 bases, and 4 bases stayed unmatched. Germline assignment: CDR1 SNHLY and CDR2 FYNNEI. The length of the CDR3 is 14 residues. This CDR3 reads CASSGQGRTGELFF. The CDR3 DNA is TGTGCCAGCAGTGGACAGGGACGGACCGGGGAGCTGTTTTTT.

With regard to this clone: Distinct nucleotide sequences in the sample also encode this CDR3. The chain combines TRBV6-5 with TRBJ2-7, with unresolved D. CDR3 size: 13 residues. The V and J ends lost 0 bases and 6 bases respectively, with 9 bases between them. Germline-derived CDR1 and CDR2 are MNHEY and SVGAGI. The CDR3 bases are TGTGCCAGCAGTTACTCGGCCGGTCGCGAGCAGTACTTC. It translates to CASSYSAGREQYF.

This clone was seen once. The chain joins TRBV6-6 to TRBJ1-1; no clear D. The germline V gene encodes CDR1 MNHNY and CDR2 SVGAGI (reference sequence). There are 14 residues in the CDR3. The V end lost 6 bases, the J end lost 0 bases, and 11 bases lay between the germline ends. The CDR3 protein is CASRGFGMNTEAFF. In DNA form, the CDR3 reads TGTGCCAGCAGGGGTTTTGGGATGAACACTGAAGCTTTCTTT.

The chain carries TRBV19 and TRBJ2-7, with D hard to call. The V and J ends lost 5 bases and 7 bases respectively, with 9 bases between them. This CDR3 region has 11 residues. Germline values: CDR1 LNHDA, CDR2 SQIVND (reference sequence). CDR3 nucleotides: TGTGCCAGTAGTTCCCGTGGGGAGCAGTACTTC. Translation: CASSSRGEQYF.

J is TRBJ2-7 and V is TRBV4-3, with D perhaps matching TRBD1 or TRBD2 (5 bases each). The CDR3 is 15 amino acids. The ends were cut back, 2 bases at V and 3 bases at J, with 14 bases in the middle. In germline, CDR1 is LGHNA, CDR2 YSLEER. Here the CDR3 reads CASSQSAGSLYEQYF. The CDR3 coding sequence is TGCGCCAGCAGCCAATCGGCAGGGAGCCTCTACGAGCAGTACTTC.

The rearrangement joins TRBV11-2 to TRBJ2-7; D not resolved. The CDR3 has 13 residues. V lost 3 bases and J lost 3, with 9 bases in between. The germline CDR1 and CDR2 sequences are SGHAT and FQNNGV. The DNA for the CDR3 is TGTGCCAGCAGCTTCGTGGTTAGCTACGAGCAGTACTTC. It codes for CASSFVVSYEQYF.

The CDR3 spells CASRRVGPINQPQHF. The CDR3 region has the DNA TGTGCCAGCAGGCGAGTGGGACCGATCAATCAGCCCCAGCATTTT. V usage is TRBV6-5 and J usage is TRBJ1-5; D is perhaps TRBD1 (5 bases). V was clipped by 6 bases and J by 3 bases, with 15 bases between them. The CDR3 consists of 15 residues. Per germline, CDR1 MNHEY and CDR2 SVGAGI.

In DNA form, the CDR3 reads TGCAGCGTGACTGGACTAGCGGTCGGGAATGAGCAGTTCTTC. Protein sequence: CSVTGLAVGNEQFF. The chain employs TRBV29-1 and TRBJ2-1; 10 nucleotides align to TRBD2. The CDR3 totals 14 residues. Germline loops: CDR1 SQVTM, CDR2 ANQGSEA. Trimming removed 6 bases from V and 7 bases from J; junction bases left unmatched: 9.

The J gene is TRBJ1-1, the V gene TRBV27; D unresolved. The CDR3 has 14 residues. Germline CDR1 and CDR2: MNHEY and SMNVEV (reference sequence). The germline V and J ends were trimmed by 6 bases and 1 base, with 12 bases remaining between them. The DNA for the CDR3 is TGTGCCAGCAGGTTTATAGCGGGGAACACTGAAGCTTTCTTT. Translating it yields CASRFIAGNTEAFF.

The gene calls are TRBV2 and TRBJ2-1; the match to TRBD2 covers 10 bases. Trimming cost V 4 bases and J 9 bases; bases outside gene matches: 18. The CDR3 sequence is 18 residues long. Germline V lookup: CDR1 SNHLY, CDR2 FYNNEI. The CDR3 DNA reads as TGTGCCAGCAGTGTTGGCCGACTAGCGGGTTTTCTCTATGGTGAGCAGTTCTTC. This gives the protein CASSVGRLAGFLYGEQFF.

The V call is TRBV7-8, the J call TRBJ2-1; 11 bases match TRBD2. The ends lost 5 bases at V and 11 bases at J; junction bases unmatched: 17. The CDR3 sequence is 17 residues long. Germline V gives CDR1 SGHVS, CDR2 FQNEAQ. The chain's CDR3 is CASSNFYSGRAQDKQFF. The CDR3 region has the DNA TGTGCCAGCAGCAATTTCTATAGCGGGAGGGCCCAAGATAAGCAGTTCTTC. The whole variable domain, filled in from reference TRBV7-8 and TRBJ2-1, reads GAGVSQSPRYKVAKRGQDVALRCDPISGHVSLFWYQQALGQGPEFLTYFQNEAQLDKSGLPSDRFFAERPEGSVSTLKIQRTQQEDSAVYLCASSNFYSGRAQDKQFFGPGTRLTVL.

The count of this clone is one. This chain uses TRBV18 with TRBJ2-7; perhaps D is TRBD1 or TRBD2 (6 bases each). The CDR3 is made up of 15 amino acids. CDR1 KGHSH and CDR2 LQKENI come from the germline V gene. Trimming took off 4 bases at V and 3 bases at J, with 16 bases between the two ends. In nucleotides, the CDR3 is TGTGCCAGCTCACTGGTAGGGGGGACCCTCTACGAGCAGTACTTC. Its translation: CASSLVGGTLYEQYF.

The chain employs TRBV29-1 and TRBJ2-1, with D perhaps TRBD1 or TRBD2 (6 bases each). There are 12 residues in the CDR3. Between the trimmed V and J ends, which lost 7 bases and 6 bases, there was a span of 13 bases. CDR1 is SQVTM and CDR2 is ANQGSEA in the germline V gene. DNA for the CDR3: TGCAGCGCCGTGGAGGGGGGCAATGAGCAGTTCTTC. It encodes CSAVEGGNEQFF.

CDR3 loop: CASREPSYEQYF. The CDR3 nucleotides read TGTGCCAGCAGGGAGCCGTCCTACGAGCAGTACTTC. The chain recombines TRBV28 with TRBJ2-7; D gene ambiguous. The CDR3 runs 12 residues. The germline V gene has CDR1 MDHEN and CDR2 SYDVKM. The V end lost 6 bases, the J end lost 1 base, and 7 bases lay between the germline ends.

The J gene is TRBJ2-1, the V gene TRBV6-6, with TRBD1 matching over 10 bases. In germline, CDR1 is MNHNY, CDR2 SVGAGI (reference sequence). This CDR3 region has 10 residues. After removal of 8 bases from V and 14 bases from J, the junction contained 3 bases not matched to a gene. The CDR3 protein is CASQGTGEFF. CDR3 bases: TGTGCCAGCCAGGGGACAGGGGAGTTCTTC.

The genes are TRBV11-2 and TRBJ1-3; D is uncertain. V was trimmed by 2 bases and J by 4 bases, leaving 9 bases between them. The CDR3 is 14 residues long. Germline-derived CDR1 and CDR2 are SGHAT and FQNNGV. CDR3 loop: CASSLITGGNTIYF. The CDR3 DNA is TGTGCCAGCAGCTTAATAACGGGAGGAAACACCATATATTTT.

This sequence joins TRBV7-9 and TRBJ2-2; no clear D. The V end was cut by 6 bases, the J end by 0 bases, with 17 bases between. This CDR3 is 17 amino acids long. CDR1 and CDR2 (germline): SEHNR, FQNEAQ (reference sequence). CDR3 nucleotide sequence: TGTGCCAGCAGTTCTAGGACCGCGACCACGAACACCGGGGAGCTGTTTTTT. Translated, it gives CASSSRTATTNTGELFF.

J is TRBJ2-7 and V is TRBV2; TRBD2 might be the D (6 bases). The CDR3 sequence is 14 residues long. Germline values: CDR1 SNHLY, CDR2 FYNNEI. Between the trimmed V and J ends, which lost 4 bases and 3 bases, there was a span of 13 bases. The CDR3 is CASSGTGTYYEQYF. The CDR3 DNA sequence: TGTGCCAGCAGTGGAACCGGGACTTACTACGAGCAGTACTTC. Full variable domain (missing parts from reference TRBV2 and TRBJ2-7): EPEVTQTPSHQVTQMGQEVILRCVPISNHLYFYWYRQILGQKVEFLVSFYNNEISEKSEIFDDQFSVERPDGSNFTLKIRSTKLEDSAMYFCASSGTGTYYEQYFGPGTRLTVT.